This is a list of T cell receptor beta chains from one sample in a study of identifying expanded T cells in peripheral blood. The data were produced by immunoSEQ multiplex PCR, yet TCRdb's version contains in-frame clones alone and is incomplete. The sample consists of around 60,000 clones, approximately 82% of them appearing once. Sequencing was performed on blood. These receptors came from a person aged 18 to 70 in good health. Both conserved end residues are part of each CDR3. D genes are given only for firm matches. Not all rows give a size; the values are once, few, many and, for expanded clones, a class.

13	TRBV19	-	TRBJ2-7	-	TGTGCCAGTAGCCGGCGTGAGTCCTACGAGCAGTACTTC	CASSRRESYEQYF
17	TRBV5-5	-	TRBJ2-5	-	TGTGCCAGCAGCTCCTTCCTCAGGCGGGGTCGGGGGGAGACCCAGTACTTC	CASSSFLRRGRGETQYF
14	TRBV5-1	TRBD1	TRBJ1-6	-	TGCGCCAGCAGACCGGGACAGTCTGGATCACCCCTCCACTTT	CASRPGQSGSPLHF
14	TRBV29-1	TRBD1	TRBJ2-3	-	TGCAGCGTTGACCAAGGACAGGGAACAGATACGCAGTATTTT	CSVDQGQGTDTQYF
13	TRBV19	TRBD1	TRBJ2-7	-	TGTGCCAGTATGGGGACAGGCCACTACGAGCAGTACTTC	CASMGTGHYEQYF
12	TRBV29-1	TRBD1	TRBJ1-4	-	TGCAGCGTTGATGGACAGGGCGAAAAACTGTTTTTT	CSVDGQGEKLFF
12	TRBV7-9	TRBD2	TRBJ2-7	-	TGTGCCGGGGGGGAGGCCGCCTATGAGCAGTACTTC	CAGGEAAYEQYF
15	TRBV11-2	-	TRBJ1-1	-	TGTGCCAGCAGCTTAGAGTTGAGGGGATCCACTGAAGCTTTCTTT	CASSLELRGSTEAFF
13	TRBV19	-	TRBJ2-4	-	TGTGCCAGTAGTATGGGGGGACGGAACATTCAGTACTTC	CASSMGGRNIQYF
14	TRBV30	-	TRBJ1-3	once	TGTGCCTGGGGTCCCTCGGGGCTCGGAAACACCATATATTTT	CAWGPSGLGNTIYF
12	TRBV7-9	TRBD1	TRBJ1-2	-	TGTGCCAGCAGTCGTGGACAGGGGGTCTACACCTTC	CASSRGQGVYTF
16	TRBV21-1	-	TRBJ1-2	few	TGTGCCAGCAGCAAAGCAAGGACAGGGGCGGTTTCTGGCTACACCTTC	CASSKARTGAVSGYTF
14	TRBV18	-	TRBJ2-3	-	TGTGCCAGCTCACCACCGCGGGGACAAGATACGCAGTATTTT	CASSPPRGQDTQYF
14	TRBV10-1	-	TRBJ2-3	-	TGCGCCAGCAGCGGCCCAAGAAGGACAGATACGCAGTATTTT	CASSGPRRTDTQYF
14	TRBV9	TRBD2	TRBJ2-7	-	TGTGCCAGCAGCACTAGCGGGAGTGGGTACGAGCAGTACTTC	CASSTSGSGYEQYF
16	TRBV7-6	TRBD1	TRBJ1-3	-	TGTGCCAGCAGCTTAACAGGGGCGAACTCTGGAAACACCATATATTTT	CASSLTGANSGNTIYF
15	TRBV5-1	-	TRBJ2-2	once	TGCGCCAGCAGCTTTCGTTTAGCAAACACCGGGGAGCTGTTTTTT	CASSFRLANTGELFF
19	TRBV14	TRBD2	TRBJ2-1	-	TGTGCCAGCAGCTACGGGACTAGCGGGAGCCTTAGGTTCCTCAATGAGCAGTTCTTC	CASSYGTSGSLRFLNEQFF
15	TRBV7-8	-	TRBJ2-2	-	TGTGCCAGCAGCTTCGGATCCACGAACACCGGGGAGCTGTTTTTT	CASSFGSTNTGELFF
14	TRBV9	TRBD2	TRBJ2-5	-	TGTGCCAGCAGCGTAGTTCAGGGAGGGGAGACCCAGTACTTC	CASSVVQGGETQYF
15	TRBV25-1	TRBD1	TRBJ2-1	-	TGTGCCAGCAGTGAACCGGGACAGGATGTGAATGAGCAGTTCTTC	CASSEPGQDVNEQFF
16	TRBV7-3	TRBD2	TRBJ2-2	-	TGTGCCAGCAGCGCAACTAGCGGGGGTTACACCGGGGAGCTGTTTTTT	CASSATSGGYTGELFF
15	TRBV5-4	TRBD1	TRBJ1-2	-	TGTGCCAGCAGCAAGGGGACAGCCGAAACTTATGGCTACACCTTC	CASSKGTAETYGYTF
18	TRBV28	TRBD1	TRBJ2-6	-	TGTGCCAGCAGTCCCTCAGGGACAGGCCTCTCTGGGGCCAACGTCCTGACTTTC	CASSPSGTGLSGANVLTF
14	TRBV27	-	TRBJ2-1	-	TGTGCCACCTACGGCCGGAGCTCCTACAATGAGCAGTTCTTC	CATYGRSSYNEQFF
15	TRBV7-9	TRBD1	TRBJ1-2	-	TGTGCCAGCAGCTCGAACGACAGGGACGGTAATGGCTACACCTTC	CASSSNDRDGNGYTF
15	TRBV5-8	-	TRBJ1-5	-	TGTGCCAGCAGCTTGAATGGGATAGGGAATCAGCCCCAGCATTTT	CASSLNGIGNQPQHF
12	TRBV2	-	TRBJ1-2	-	TGTGCCAGCAGTGACTTGACCTATGGCTACACCTTC	CASSDLTYGYTF
12	TRBV7-9	-	TRBJ2-1	-	TGTGCCAGCAGCTTAGCGGCGGGTGAGCAGTTCTTC	CASSLAAGEQFF
16	TRBV4-1	-	TRBJ2-1	-	TGCGCCAGCAGCCAGGACAGCGGTAGCTCCTACAATGAGCAGTTCTTC	CASSQDSGSSYNEQFF
14	TRBV6-5	-	TRBJ1-2	-	TGTGCCAGCAGTTACGGGGCAGGGAAAGATGGCTACACCTTC	CASSYGAGKDGYTF
16	TRBV6-5	TRBD1	TRBJ2-1	-	TGTGCCAGCAGTTCCATTAACAGGGGGGTCTGGAATGAGCAGTTCTTC	CASSSINRGVWNEQFF
15	TRBV30	TRBD1	TRBJ1-1	-	TGTGCCTGCCCAAGCGACAGGGGGCTCAGTGCTGAAGCTTTCTTT	CACPSDRGLSAEAFF
13	TRBV25-1	-	TRBJ1-3	-	TGTGCCAGCAGCCGTGACCCTGGAAACACCATATATTTT	CASSRDPGNTIYF
13	TRBV30	TRBD2	TRBJ2-3	-	TGTGCCTGGAGGGCAGCGGGAGCGTATACGCAGTATTTT	CAWRAAGAYTQYF
16	TRBV7-8	-	TRBJ1-2	-	TGTGCCAGCAGCTTAGACGTTACAGGGAGGGGCTATGGCTACACCTTC	CASSLDVTGRGYGYTF
12	TRBV7-9	-	TRBJ2-7	-	TGTGCCAGCAGCTGGACTGGGTACGAGCAGTACTTC	CASSWTGYEQYF
15	TRBV7-9	-	TRBJ1-1	-	TGTGCCAGCAGCGCCCTTCGACAGACGAACACTGAAGCTTTCTTT	CASSALRQTNTEAFF
16	TRBV6-1	-	TRBJ1-5	-	TGTGCCAGCAGTGAGCTACAGGGTATTCGCAATCAGCCCCAGCATTTT	CASSELQGIRNQPQHF
19	TRBV19	-	TRBJ2-6	once	TGTGCCAGTAGTATAAAGGGACCGAAAGTCGGCTCTGGGGCCAACGTCCTGACTTTC	CASSIKGPKVGSGANVLTF
19	TRBV12-5	-	TRBJ1-4	-	TGTGCTAGTGGTTCACAGGGCCGAATAGAGAACGCAACTAATGAAAAACTGTTTTTT	CASGSQGRIENATNEKLFF
14	TRBV9	-	TRBJ1-4	-	TGTGCCAGCAGCCAACAGGGTAGTAATGAAAAACTGTTTTTT	CASSQQGSNEKLFF
13	TRBV29-1	-	TRBJ1-2	-	TGCAGCGTCCGATACACAGGGACTGGGGGCTACACCTTC	CSVRYTGTGGYTF
15	TRBV11-2	TRBD2	TRBJ2-1	few	TGTGCCAGCAGCTTACTAGCGGGAACTTACAATGAGCAGTTCTTC	CASSLLAGTYNEQFF
15	TRBV5-4	TRBD2	TRBJ2-3	-	TGTGCCTCTTCCCCGGGACTAGGGGAAGTAGATACGCAGTATTTT	CASSPGLGEVDTQYF
13	TRBV2	-	TRBJ2-3	-	TGTGCCAGCAACTTGGGGGATACAGATACGCAGTATTTT	CASNLGDTDTQYF
16	TRBV4-3	-	TRBJ1-1	-	TGCGCCAGCAGCCAAGGCGATACCAGGCCGAACACTGAAGCTTTCTTT	CASSQGDTRPNTEAFF
14	TRBV5-4	TRBD2	TRBJ2-2	-	TGTGCCAGCAGCCCCTTAGCGGGGGCCGGGGAGCTGTTTTTT	CASSPLAGAGELFF
17	TRBV27	TRBD1	TRBJ2-2	once	TGTGCCAGCAGTCCTTCTGGACAGGGCCTTTTCACCGGGGAGCTGTTTTTT	CASSPSGQGLFTGELFF
15	TRBV6-6	TRBD1	TRBJ1-5	-	TGTGCCAGCAGAAAAACCGGGACAGGGGCTCAGCCCCAGCATTTT	CASRKTGTGAQPQHF
15	TRBV2	-	TRBJ1-1	-	TGTGCCAGCACCCTCATGGGGGGGGGAGGGACTGAAGCTTTCTTT	CASTLMGGGGTEAFF
14	TRBV5-4	TRBD1	TRBJ1-2	-	TGTGCCAGCAGCTTGCGACAGGGGATCTATGGCTACACCTTC	CASSLRQGIYGYTF